Below, 28 T cell receptor beta chains from the same sample are listed, as sequenced in a study of T-cell reconstitution after alpha-beta-depleted transplantation in children. TCRbeta library construction was performed incorporating unique molecular identifiers. In TCRdb, the PCR reads were re-called with MiXCR into one record per CDR3 protein. The sample shows approximately 510,000 distinct CDR3 sequences, about 18% of them seen only once. The sample here was PBMCs from the stem cell graft donor, taken from the stem cell graft. The receptors were sampled from a human donor who donated a stem cell graft to a child with acute lymphoblastic leukemia.

This clonotype was seen only a few times. The V call is TRBV3-1, the J call TRBJ2-7, with 7 nucleotides matching TRBD2. V gave up 2 bases and J gave up 1 base; unmatched junction bases: 5. Germline V gene data show CDR1 as LGHDT and CDR2 as YNNKEL (reference sequence). This CDR3 is 15 amino acids long. This CDR3 reads CASSQSGKTSYEQYF. In nucleotides, the CDR3 is TGTGCCAGCAGCCAAAGCGGGAAGACATCCTACGAGCAGTACTTC.

The V call is TRBV2, the J call TRBJ2-1, with D possibly being TRBD1 (5 bases). Germline V gene lookup returns CDR1 SNHLY and CDR2 FYNNEI. Trimming left V 7 bases short and J 5 bases short, with 12 bases between. The CDR3 length is 13 residues. CDR3: CASKQGLDNEQFF. The CDR3 nucleotides are TGTGCCAGCAAGCAGGGTCTCGACAATGAGCAGTTCTTC.

This clonotype occurred a few times. The chain has TRBV9 and TRBJ2-7; D gene uncertain. V shed 4 bases and J shed 1 base, with 18 bases lying between them. Germline V lookup: CDR1 SGDLS, CDR2 YYNGEE. This CDR3 has 16 residues. CDR3 in DNA: TGTGCCAGCAGCCCCGTTGGCACTGCTGGTTCCTACGAGCAGTACTTC. It codes for CASSPVGTAGSYEQYF.

The chain uses TRBV7-2 and TRBJ2-7; unclear D gene. V lost 5 bases and J 5 bases, leaving 4 bases between the germline ends. Per germline, CDR1 SGHTA and CDR2 FQGNSA. CDR3 length: 10 amino acids. This chain's CDR3 is CASSRHEQYF. The DNA for the CDR3 is TGTGCCAGCAGCCGCCACGAGCAGTACTTC.

V gene TRBV4-1 combines with J gene TRBJ1-2; 8 bases agree with TRBD1. The CDR3 has 16 amino acids. Germline V CDR1 and CDR2: MGHRA, YSYEKL. Trimming at V came to 3 bases and at J to 1 base, leaving 7 bases not matched to a gene. CDR3 sequence (DNA): TGCGCCAGCAGCCAGAGTCAGGGGGCAGGTAACTATGGCTACACCTTC. This encodes CASSQSQGAGNYGYTF.

The chain couples TRBV6-1 to TRBJ1-1; 10 nucleotides line up with TRBD1. CDR3 length equals 17 residues. Germline V CDR1 and CDR2: MNHNS, SASEGT. Trimming cost V 6 bases and J 2 bases; bases outside gene matches: 12. CDR3 residues: CASRRDRGGGINTEAFF. CDR3 nucleotides: TGTGCCAGCAGGAGGGACAGGGGAGGGGGTATAAACACTGAAGCTTTCTTT.

V usage is TRBV20-1 and J usage is TRBJ2-7, with 7 bases aligning to TRBD2. This CDR3 is 17 amino acids long. The junction had 18 bases not matched to a gene; V was cut back by 5 bases and J by 2 bases. The germline gives CDR1 DFQATT, CDR2 SNEGSKA (reference sequence). For the CDR3, the DNA is TGCAGTGCTGGTTTTTTTAGCGGGCGACGTTCCCCCTACGAGCAGTACTTC. This gives the protein CSAGFFSGRRSPYEQYF.

The chain's CDR3 is CASSHGLAGLNEQFF. CDR3 bases: TGTGCCAGCAGCCACGGACTAGCGGGGCTCAATGAGCAGTTCTTC. This chain uses TRBV7-3 with TRBJ2-1, with 12 bases identical to TRBD2. The CDR3 spans 15 residues. V lost 5 bases, J lost 6 bases, and 5 bases stayed unmatched. Germline V lookup: CDR1 SGHTA, CDR2 FQGTGA.

The chain combines TRBV19 with TRBJ2-7; 7 bases match TRBD1. The germline gives CDR1 LNHDA, CDR2 SQIVND (reference sequence). Unmatched junction bases numbered 5, after V lost 3 bases and J lost 0 bases. This CDR3 spans 15 amino acids. CDR3 nucleotides: TGTGCCAGTAGTATGGTGAGGGACAGCTCCTACGAGCAGTACTTC. This encodes CASSMVRDSSYEQYF.

The chain combines TRBV11-1 with TRBJ2-4, with TRBD1 identical over 9 bases. Germline trimming cut 5 bases from V and 13 bases from J; bases unmatched to any gene: 24. The CDR3 totals 18 residues. In germline, CDR1 is SGHAT, CDR2 FQDESV (reference sequence). The CDR3 DNA is TGTGCCAGCAGCCCAGTCCCGGGACAGGGACGGGGGCTCTTTGGCCAGTACTTC. Translated, it gives CASSPVPGQGRGLFGQYF.

This clonotype was seen only a few times. V and J are TRBV15 and TRBJ2-7; tentatively, D is TRBD1 (5 bases). CDR3 length: 13 amino acids. The V end was cut by 0 bases, the J end by 6 bases, with 9 bases between. Germline-derived CDR1 and CDR2 are LNHNV and YYDKDF (reference sequence). CDR3 nucleotide sequence: TGTGCCACCAGCAGAGATGTAAGGGGCGAGCAGTACTTC. Translation gives CATSRDVRGEQYF.

Only a few counts were recorded for this clonotype. The chain recombines TRBV12-3 or TRBV12-4 with TRBJ2-1; maybe TRBD1 (5 bases). The CDR3 is 18 residues long. V lost 3 bases and J lost 7, with 25 bases in between. The CDR3 nucleotides are TGTGCCAGCAGTTTTTCCCCCTCGATTGGGGCTACGCGTAATGAGCAGTTCTTC. This encodes CASSFSPSIGATRNEQFF.

This clonotype was detected ten times or more. The chain combines TRBV7-3 with TRBJ2-5; the D gene is possibly TRBD1 (5 bases). V shed 2 bases and J shed 2 bases, with 9 bases lying between them. This CDR3 has 14 amino acids. Germline values: CDR1 SGHTA, CDR2 FQGTGA. DNA for the CDR3: TGTGCCAGCAGCTTATCAGGGCCTCAAGAGACCCAGTACTTC. Protein product: CASSLSGPQETQYF.

V is TRBV9 and J is TRBJ2-7; D possibly corresponds to TRBD2 (5 bases). The germline V gene encodes CDR1 SGDLS and CDR2 YYNGEE. There are 15 residues in the CDR3. V was clipped by 1 base and J by 3 bases, with 14 bases between them. CDR3 coding DNA: TGTGCCAGCAGCGTACAAGACTATTGGGACTACGAGCAGTACTTC. It translates to CASSVQDYWDYEQYF.

This clonotype occurred many times. The V gene is TRBV5-1, the J gene TRBJ2-7, with D maybe TRBD1 (5 bases). V was clipped by 0 bases and J by 2 bases, with 9 bases between them. Germline CDR1 and CDR2: SGHRS and YFSETQ. This CDR3 is 14 amino acids long. CDR3 region: CASSLVQAAYEQYF. The CDR3 region has the DNA TGCGCCAGCAGCTTGGTACAGGCAGCCTACGAGCAGTACTTC. Full variable domain (outside the CDR3, taken from reference TRBV5-1 and TRBJ2-7): KAGVTQTPRYLIKTRGQQVTLSCSPISGHRSVSWYQQTPGQGLQFLFEYFSETQRNKGNFPGRFSGRQFSNSRSEMNVSTLELGDSALYLCASSLVQAAYEQYFGPGTRLTVT.

The chain employs TRBV27 and TRBJ2-1; tentatively, D is TRBD2 (6 bases). Germline values: CDR1 MNHEY, CDR2 SMNVEV (reference sequence). V gave up 3 bases and J gave up 0 bases, with 15 bases separating them. CDR3 length: 17 amino acids. Here the CDR3 DNA reads TGTGCCAGCAGTTTGGACTACCTGAAGAGCTCCTACAATGAGCAGTTCTTC. It codes for CASSLDYLKSSYNEQFF.

Only a few counts were recorded for this clonotype. V usage is TRBV29-1 and J usage is TRBJ2-3; 9 positions match TRBD1. Germline-derived CDR1 and CDR2 are SQVTM and ANQGSEA. The CDR3 is 14 residues long. V lost 7 bases, J lost 1 base, and 6 bases stayed unmatched. The CDR3 protein is CSAGTGPRTDTQYF. As DNA, the CDR3 is TGCAGCGCTGGGACAGGGCCCCGCACAGATACGCAGTATTTT.

As regards this clonotype: One end of the junction is discordant with germline, which a read error may explain. The chain couples TRBV5-1 to TRBJ2-1; perhaps D is TRBD1 or TRBD2 (6 bases each). The CDR3 covers 14 residues. Germline CDR1 is SGHRS and CDR2 is YFSETQ. The CDR3 DNA is TGCGCCAGTTCTAGGGGGGTCGGTACAAATGACCAGTTCTTC. Encoded protein: CASSRGVGTNDQFF.

The genes are TRBV11-1 and TRBJ2-3; 12 bases fit TRBD1. With V trimmed by 6 bases and J by 6 bases, 16 bases remained unmatched. Germline-derived CDR1 and CDR2 are SGHAT and FQDESV (reference sequence). The CDR3 is made up of 18 amino acids. The CDR3 region has the DNA TGTGCCAGCAGTTTGGGTACCGGGACAGGGGGCTTTCGTGATACGCAGTATTTT. Translated: CASSLGTGTGGFRDTQYF.

V usage is TRBV6-1 and J usage is TRBJ2-5, with a weak D call TRBD1 (5 bases). Germline V gives CDR1 MNHNS, CDR2 SASEGT. The CDR3 is made up of 13 amino acids. The germline V and J ends were trimmed by 4 bases and 2 bases, with 8 bases remaining between them. For the CDR3, the DNA is TGTGCCAGCAGTGGACAGAGTCAAGAGACCCAGTACTTC. The encoded protein is CASSGQSQETQYF.

This clonotype was observed a few times. The CDR3 protein is CSATETGSTQYF. The CDR3 nucleotides read TGCAGTGCCACAGAGACTGGGTCCACCCAGTACTTC. V is TRBV20-1 and J is TRBJ2-5, with D uncertain. Trimming took off 6 bases at V and 8 bases at J, with 16 bases between the two ends. The CDR3 extends over 12 amino acids. Germline V gene lookup returns CDR1 DFQATT and CDR2 SNEGSKA (reference sequence).

A few counts support this clonotype. This chain connects TRBV27 to TRBJ1-5; D uncertain. Germline V gene data show CDR1 as MNHEY and CDR2 as SMNVEV (reference sequence). Trimming stripped 4 bases from V and 0 bases from J, with 16 bases between. The CDR3 sequence is 17 residues long. CDR3 coding DNA: TGTGCCAGCAGTTCGGCGGCGGAAGTCTATAGCAATCAGCCCCAGCATTTT. This encodes CASSSAAEVYSNQPQHF.

Only a few counts were recorded for this clonotype. The CDR3 protein is CASSTLSGTGPNNEQFF. CDR3 nucleotides: TGTGCCAGTAGTACCTTATCCGGGACAGGTCCAAACAATGAGCAGTTCTTC. The gene calls are TRBV19 and TRBJ2-1; TRBD1 matches 8 bases. J was trimmed by 5 bases and V by 4 bases; bases with no gene match: 13. From germline, CDR1 is LNHDA and CDR2 SQIVND (reference sequence). This CDR3 is 17 amino acids long.

The chain employs TRBV12-3 or TRBV12-4 and TRBJ2-1; TRBD2 matches 7 bases. This CDR3 is built from 13 residues. J gave up 10 bases and V 5 bases, and 8 bases lay outside the gene matches. CDR3 nucleotide sequence: TGTGCCAGCAGTCCCCGGACTAGTTGGGAGCAGTTCTTC. Its translation is CASSPRTSWEQFF.

This clonotype has a handful of counts. This chain's CDR3 is CASSFPNSGETQYF. CDR3 nucleotides: TGTGCCAGCAGCTTCCCGAACAGTGGGGAGACCCAGTACTTC. This chain uses TRBV5-5 with TRBJ2-5, with D uncertain. This CDR3 spans 14 amino acids. Between the trimmed V and J ends, which lost 2 bases and 5 bases, there was a span of 13 bases. Germline CDR1 and CDR2: SGHKS and YYEKEE (reference sequence).

Regarding this clonotype: Its ends do not fully match the called genes, so a read error is possible. The chain joins TRBV3-1 to TRBJ2-3; TRBD2 is a possible D gene (6 bases). Germline CDR1 and CDR2: LGHDT and YNNKEL (reference sequence). The CDR3 covers 18 residues. CDR3 coding DNA: TGTGCCTGCAGTTTAGCGCGGGGAATCCCCCATGGCACAGATACGCAGTATTTT. Translated, it gives CACSLARGIPHGTDTQYF.

This clonotype was recorded a few times. This sequence joins TRBV7-2 and TRBJ2-1; D ambiguous. The CDR3 is 15 amino acids. Trimming took 6 bases from V and 0 from J, leaving 12 bases between them. The germline gives CDR1 SGHTA, CDR2 FQGNSA. The CDR3 DNA reads as TGTGCCAGCAGACTGGCATCGAGCTCCTACAATGAGCAGTTCTTC. Translation gives CASRLASSSYNEQFF.

The chain joins TRBV20-1 to TRBJ2-1, with TRBD2 matching 13 bases. Germline loops: CDR1 DFQATT, CDR2 SNEGSKA (reference sequence). With 0 bases clipped from V and 7 bases from J, the junction kept 3 bases outside the gene matches. The CDR3 runs to 15 residues. This CDR3 reads CSARDGTSGTNEQFF. The CDR3 DNA sequence: TGCAGTGCTAGAGATGGGACTAGCGGGACTAATGAGCAGTTCTTC.